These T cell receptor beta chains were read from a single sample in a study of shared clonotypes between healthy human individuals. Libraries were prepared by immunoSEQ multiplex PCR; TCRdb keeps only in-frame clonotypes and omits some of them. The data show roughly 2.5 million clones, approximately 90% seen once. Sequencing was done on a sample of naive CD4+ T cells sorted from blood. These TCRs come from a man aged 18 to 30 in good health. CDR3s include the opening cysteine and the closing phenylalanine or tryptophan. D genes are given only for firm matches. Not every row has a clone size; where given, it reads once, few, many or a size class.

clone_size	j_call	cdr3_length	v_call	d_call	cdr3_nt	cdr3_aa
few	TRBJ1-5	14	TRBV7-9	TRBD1	TGTGCCAGCAGCCCACAGGGGAACAATCAGCCCCAGCATTTT	CASSPQGNNQPQHF
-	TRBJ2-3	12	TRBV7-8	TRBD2	TGTGCCAGCAGCTTAGAGCGGGGGGGGCCGTATTTT	CASSLERGGPYF
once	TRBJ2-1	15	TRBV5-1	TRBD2	TGCGCCAGCACCCGTAGCGGGTCAAACTACAATGAGCAGTTCTTC	CASTRSGSNYNEQFF
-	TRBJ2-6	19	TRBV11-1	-	TGTGCCAGCAGCTATAAAGGGTCCCTTTTGGGCACCATCAGGAACGTCCTGACTTTC	CASSYKGSLLGTIRNVLTF
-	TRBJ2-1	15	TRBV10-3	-	TGTGCCATCAGACAGACAGAAAGCTCCTACAATGAGCAGTTCTTC	CAIRQTESSYNEQFF
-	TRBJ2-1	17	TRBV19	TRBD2	TGTGCCAGTAGTACTACTAGCGGAACGAGCTCCTACAATGAGCAGTTCTTC	CASSTTSGTSSYNEQFF
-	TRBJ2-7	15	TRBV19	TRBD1	TGTGCCAGCAGCAGGGTACAGGGGGTCTCCTACGAGCAGTACTTC	CASSRVQGVSYEQYF
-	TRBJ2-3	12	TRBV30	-	TGTGCCTGGGGGCCAAGGGGAGATACGCAGTATTTT	CAWGPRGDTQYF
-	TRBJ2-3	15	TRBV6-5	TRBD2	TGTGCCAGCAGCCTTAGCGGGGGGGCGAGAGATACGCAGTATTTT	CASSLSGGARDTQYF
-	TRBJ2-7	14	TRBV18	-	TGTGCCAGCTCACCACAAGGGACTTATTACGAGCAGTACTTC	CASSPQGTYYEQYF
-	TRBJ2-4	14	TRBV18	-	TGTGCCAGCTCACCAAGAGGCTCAGAGGACATTCAGTACTTC	CASSPRGSEDIQYF
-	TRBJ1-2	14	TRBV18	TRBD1	TGTGCCAGCTCACCAACCGACAGGGTCTATGGCTACACCTTC	CASSPTDRVYGYTF
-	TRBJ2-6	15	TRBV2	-	TGTGCCAGCAGGATGCAGGGAGCCGGGGCCAACGTCCTGACTTTC	CASRMQGAGANVLTF